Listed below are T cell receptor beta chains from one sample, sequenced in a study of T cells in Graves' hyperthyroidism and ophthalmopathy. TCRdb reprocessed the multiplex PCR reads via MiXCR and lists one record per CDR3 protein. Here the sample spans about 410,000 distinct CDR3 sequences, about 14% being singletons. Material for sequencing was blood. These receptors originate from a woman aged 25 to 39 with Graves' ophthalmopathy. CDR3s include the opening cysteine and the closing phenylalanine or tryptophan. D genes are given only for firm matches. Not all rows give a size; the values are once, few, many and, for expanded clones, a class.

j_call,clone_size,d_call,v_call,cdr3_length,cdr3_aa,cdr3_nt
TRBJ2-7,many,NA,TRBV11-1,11,CASSDGHEQYF,TGTGCCAGCAGCGACGGGCACGAGCAGTACTTC
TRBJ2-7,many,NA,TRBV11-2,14,CASQGTTSSYEQYF,TGTGCCAGCCAAGGGACAACGAGCTCCTACGAGCAGTACTTC
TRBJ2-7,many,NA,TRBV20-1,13,CSAWTRGPYEQYF,TGCAGTGCCTGGACAAGGGGCCCATACGAGCAGTACTTC
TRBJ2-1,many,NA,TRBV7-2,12,CASSLERNEQFF,TGTGCCAGCAGCTTAGAGCGGAATGAGCAGTTCTTC
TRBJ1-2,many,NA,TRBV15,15,CATSLPGPARGDYTF,TGTGCCACCAGCCTACCCGGTCCCGCCCGAGGAGACTACACCTTC
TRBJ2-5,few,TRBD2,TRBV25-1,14,CATSLRTSGGPQYF,TGTGCCACTTCACTGAGGACTAGCGGGGGCCCTCAGTACTTC
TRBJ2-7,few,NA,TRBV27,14,CASSFTGPTYEQYF,TGTGCCAGCAGTTTTACAGGGCCTACCTACGAGCAGTACTTC
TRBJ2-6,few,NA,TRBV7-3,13,CASSLGQINVLTF,TGTGCCAGCAGCTTAGGTCAGATCAACGTCCTGACTTTC
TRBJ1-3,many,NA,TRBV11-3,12,CASSTTGNTIYF,TGTGCCAGCAGCACGACTGGGAACACCATATATTTT
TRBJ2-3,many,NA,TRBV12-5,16,CASGLPRFQGSDTQYF,TGTGCTAGTGGTTTGCCACGATTCCAGGGCTCAGATACGCAGTATTTT
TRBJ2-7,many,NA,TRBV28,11,CASRHFYEQYF,TGTGCCAGCAGACACTTCTACGAGCAGTACTTC
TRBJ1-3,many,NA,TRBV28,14,CASSSRFSGNTIYF,TGTGCCAGCAGTTCTCGGTTTAGCGGAAACACCATATATTTT
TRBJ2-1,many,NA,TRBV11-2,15,CASSQQTGSYNEQFF,TGTGCCAGCAGCCAGCAGACAGGTTCCTACAATGAGCAGTTCTTC
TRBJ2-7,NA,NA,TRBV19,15,CASRPESRETYEQYF,TGTGCCAGTAGACCAGAGTCCCGGGAGACCTACGAGCAGTACTTC
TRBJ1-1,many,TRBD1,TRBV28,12,CASLQGETEAFF,TGTGCCAGCTTGCAGGGGGAAACTGAAGCTTTCTTT
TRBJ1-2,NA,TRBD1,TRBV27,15,CAGSFYRTGIYGYTF,TGTGCCGGCAGTTTTTACCGGACAGGAATATATGGCTACACCTTC
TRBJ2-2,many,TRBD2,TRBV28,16,CASSPLGLGDTGELFF,TGTGCCAGCAGTCCACTGGGACTAGGGGACACCGGGGAGCTGTTTTTT
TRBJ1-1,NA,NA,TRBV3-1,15,CASSLLLQLNTEAFF,TGTGCCAGCAGTTTATTGTTGCAGCTGAACACTGAAGCTTTCTTT
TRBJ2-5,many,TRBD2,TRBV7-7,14,CASSSTSGGETQYF,TGTGCTAGCAGCTCGACTAGCGGGGGGGAGACCCAGTACTTC
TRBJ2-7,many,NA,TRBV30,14,CAWREDRNSDEQYF,TGTGCCTGGAGGGAGGACAGAAACTCCGACGAGCAGTACTTC
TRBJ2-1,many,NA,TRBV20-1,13,CSASGPSWGEQFF,TGCAGTGCTAGCGGACCTTCTTGGGGTGAGCAGTTCTTC
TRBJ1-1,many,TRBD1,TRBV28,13,CASSLGTAREAFF,TGTGCCAGCAGTTTGGGGACAGCCCGTGAAGCTTTCTTT
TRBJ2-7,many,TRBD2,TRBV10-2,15,CASSESSGGTYEQYF,TGCGCCAGCAGTGAGTCTAGCGGGGGTACCTACGAGCAGTACTTC
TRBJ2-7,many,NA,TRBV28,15,CASNPGPLPSYGQYF,TGTGCCAGCAATCCAGGTCCTTTACCCTCGTACGGGCAGTACTTC
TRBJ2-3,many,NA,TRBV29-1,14,CSARGTASTDTQYF,TGCAGCGCCCGGGGGACCGCAAGCACAGATACGCAGTATTTT
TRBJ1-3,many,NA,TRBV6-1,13,CASIRATGNTIYF,TGTGCCAGCATCCGAGCGACTGGAAACACCATATATTTT
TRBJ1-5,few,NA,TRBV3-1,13,CASSQSVAQPQHF,TGTGCCAGCAGCCAGTCCGTCGCTCAGCCCCAGCATTTT
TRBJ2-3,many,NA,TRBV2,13,CASSVRPGNTQYF,TGTGCCAGCAGCGTGCGGCCGGGAAATACGCAGTATTTT
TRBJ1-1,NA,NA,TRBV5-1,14,CASSLAPGYTEAFF,TGCGCCAGCAGCTTGGCCCCCGGGTACACTGAAGCTTTCTTT
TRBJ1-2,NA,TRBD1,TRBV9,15,CASSVVDQGANGYTF,TGTGCCAGCAGCGTAGTGGATCAGGGGGCCAATGGCTACACCTTC
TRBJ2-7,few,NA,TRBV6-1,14,CASSVVRLSYEQYF,TGTGCCAGCAGTGTGGTCAGGCTTTCCTACGAGCAGTACTTC
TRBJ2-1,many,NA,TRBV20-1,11,CSARDKPEQFF,TGCAGTGCTAGAGATAAGCCTGAGCAGTTCTTC
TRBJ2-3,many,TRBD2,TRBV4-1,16,CASSQVFGEGTDTQYF,TGCGCCAGCAGCCAAGTTTTCGGGGAGGGGACAGATACGCAGTATTTT
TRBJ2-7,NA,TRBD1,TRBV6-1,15,CASWSRGQGAYEQYF,TGTGCCAGCTGGTCTCGCGGACAGGGGGCGTACGAGCAGTACTTC
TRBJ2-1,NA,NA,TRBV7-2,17,CASSRVGGGSWYNEQFF,TGTGCCAGCAGTCGAGTCGGAGGAGGATCTTGGTACAATGAGCAGTTCTTC
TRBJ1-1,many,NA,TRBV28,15,CASRGLRHTYTEAFF,TGTGCCAGTCGGGGGCTGCGCCATACCTACACTGAAGCTTTCTTT
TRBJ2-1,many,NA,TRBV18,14,CASSPPAGNNEQFF,TGTGCCAGCTCACCACCGGCCGGGAACAATGAGCAGTTCTTC
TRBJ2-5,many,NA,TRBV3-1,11,CASSHVETQYF,TGTGCCAGCAGCCACGTTGAGACCCAGTACTTC
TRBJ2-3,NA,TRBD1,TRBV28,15,CASSWGDRGADTQYF,TGTGCCAGCAGTTGGGGGGACAGGGGCGCAGATACGCAGTATTTT
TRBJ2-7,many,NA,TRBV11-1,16,CASSPLPGEAPREQYF,TGTGCCAGCAGTCCACTCCCGGGTGAAGCCCCCCGGGAGCAGTACTTC
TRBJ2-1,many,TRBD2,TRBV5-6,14,CASTRVAGSNEQFF,TGTGCCAGCACCCGGGTAGCGGGTTCCAATGAGCAGTTCTTC
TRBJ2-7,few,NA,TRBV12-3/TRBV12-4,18,CASSPPRVYGEISTGQYF,TGTGCCAGCAGTCCTCCTAGGGTATACGGGGAAATCTCTACCGGGCAGTACTTC
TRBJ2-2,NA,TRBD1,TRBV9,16,CASSAGQGRTNGELFF,TGTGCCAGCAGCGCCGGACAGGGGAGAACTAACGGGGAGCTGTTTTTT
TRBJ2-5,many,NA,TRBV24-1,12,CATSDADRTQYF,TGTGCCACCAGTGATGCGGACAGAACCCAGTACTTC
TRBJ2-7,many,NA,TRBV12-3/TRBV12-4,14,CASSLNPSSYEQYF,TGTGCCAGCAGTCTAAACCCATCCTCCTACGAGCAGTACTTC
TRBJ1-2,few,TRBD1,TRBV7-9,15,CASSSSGRGPYGYTF,TGTGCCAGCAGCTCCTCGGGGAGGGGGCCATATGGCTACACCTTC
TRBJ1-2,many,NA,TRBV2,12,CASKGELYGYTF,TGTGCCAGCAAGGGCGAGCTCTATGGCTACACCTTC
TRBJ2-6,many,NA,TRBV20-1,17,CSAREGPQGSGANVLTF,TGCAGTGCTAGAGAAGGACCTCAGGGTTCTGGGGCCAACGTCCTGACTTTC
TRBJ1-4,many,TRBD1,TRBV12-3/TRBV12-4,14,CASSETGANEKLFF,TGTGCCAGCAGTGAGACAGGGGCTAATGAAAAACTGTTTTTT
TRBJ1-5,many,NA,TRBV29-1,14,CSTRTGGDNQPQHF,TGCAGCACCCGGACCGGAGGGGACAATCAGCCCCAGCATTTT
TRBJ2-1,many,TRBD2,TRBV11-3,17,CASSLVLAGGQYNEQFF,TGTGCCAGCAGCTTAGTTCTAGCGGGGGGGCAATACAATGAGCAGTTCTTC
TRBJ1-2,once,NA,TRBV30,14,CAWSVRYRNYGYTF,TGTGCCTGGAGTGTACGATACAGGAACTATGGCTACACCTTC
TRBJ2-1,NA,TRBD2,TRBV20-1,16,CSARVAGGTYYNEQFF,TGCAGTGCTAGAGTCGCGGGGGGTACTTATTACAATGAGCAGTTCTTC
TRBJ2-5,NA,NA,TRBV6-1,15,CASSGTRDHQETQYF,TGTGCCAGCAGTGGAACCCGGGACCACCAAGAGACCCAGTACTTC
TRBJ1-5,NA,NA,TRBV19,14,CASSIGSSNQPQHF,TGTGCCAGTAGTATCGGGAGCTCCAATCAGCCCCAGCATTTT
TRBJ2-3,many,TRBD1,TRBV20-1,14,CSADDRGNGDTQYF,TGCAGTGCTGACGACAGGGGGAACGGAGATACGCAGTATTTT
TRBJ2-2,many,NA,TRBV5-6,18,CASSFNFLWRENTGELFF,TGTGCCAGCAGCTTCAATTTTTTATGGCGGGAGAACACCGGGGAGCTGTTTTTT
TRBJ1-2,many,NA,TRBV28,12,CASRMTAYGYTF,TGTGCCAGCAGAATGACAGCCTATGGCTACACCTTC
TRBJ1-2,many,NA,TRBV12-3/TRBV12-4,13,CASSRQLAYGYTF,TGTGCCAGCAGTCGACAGCTCGCCTATGGCTACACCTTC